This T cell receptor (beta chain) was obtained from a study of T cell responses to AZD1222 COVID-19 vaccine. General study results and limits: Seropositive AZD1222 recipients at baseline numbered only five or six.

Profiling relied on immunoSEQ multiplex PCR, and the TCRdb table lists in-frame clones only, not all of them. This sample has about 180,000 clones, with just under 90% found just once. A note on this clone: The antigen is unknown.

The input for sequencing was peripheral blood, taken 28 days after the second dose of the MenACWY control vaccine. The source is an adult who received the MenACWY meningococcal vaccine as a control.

CDR3 nucleotides: TGCGCCAGCAGTGGACAGGGTAACACCGGGGAGCTGTTTTTT. Protein product: CASSGQGNTGELFF. The V gene is TRBV10-1, the J gene TRBJ2-2; 7 bases match TRBD1. This CDR3 comprises 14 residues. J lost 2 bases, V lost 4 bases, and 1 base had no gene match. Germline V gene data show CDR1 as WNHNN and CDR2 as SYGVQD (reference sequence).